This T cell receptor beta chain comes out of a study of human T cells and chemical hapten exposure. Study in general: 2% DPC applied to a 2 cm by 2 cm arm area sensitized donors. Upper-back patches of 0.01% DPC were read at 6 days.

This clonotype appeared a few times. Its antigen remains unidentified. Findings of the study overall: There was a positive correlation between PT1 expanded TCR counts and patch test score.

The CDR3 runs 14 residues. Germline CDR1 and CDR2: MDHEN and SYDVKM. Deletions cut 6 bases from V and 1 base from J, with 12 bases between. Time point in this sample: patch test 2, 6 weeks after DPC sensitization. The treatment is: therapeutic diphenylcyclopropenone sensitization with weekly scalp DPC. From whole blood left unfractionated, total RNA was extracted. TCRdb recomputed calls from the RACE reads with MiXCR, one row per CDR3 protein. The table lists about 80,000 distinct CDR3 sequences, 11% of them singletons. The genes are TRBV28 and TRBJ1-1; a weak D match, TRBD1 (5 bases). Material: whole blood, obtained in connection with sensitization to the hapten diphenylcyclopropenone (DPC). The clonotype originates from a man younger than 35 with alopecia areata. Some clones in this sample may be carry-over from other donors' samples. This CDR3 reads CASRPQTGNTEAFF. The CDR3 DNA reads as TGTGCCAGCAGACCTCAAACAGGGAACACTGAAGCTTTCTTT.